The entry that follows covers one T cell receptor (beta chain) sequence. Germline values: CDR1 KGHDR, CDR2 SFDVKD. The CDR3 covers 16 residues. V trimming: 4 bases; J trimming: 7 bases; junction bases outside the gene matches: 5. The data belong to a study of T cells in Graves' hyperthyroidism and ophthalmopathy. It was uncontrolled infection, other autoimmune disease, pregnancy or lactation that excluded patients. Regions amplified from RNA transcripts were the TCR beta CDR3 regions. A first-round RT-PCR of the TCR CDR3 used the HTBI primer set. In TCRdb, the multiplex PCR reads were re-called with MiXCR into one record per CDR3 protein. The data show more than 300,000 distinct CDR3 sequences, with roughly 15% seen just once and 15% to 20% held by the top ten.

Sequenced material: blood. The receptor's source is a woman in her 30s with Graves' ophthalmopathy. The gene calls are TRBV24-1 and TRBJ2-1; 14 nucleotides agree with TRBD2. The CDR3 DNA follows: TGTGCCACCAGTGACCCCGGACTAGCGGGGGGAAATGAGCAGTTCTTC. It yields the protein CATSDPGLAGGNEQFF.